Sequencing of this TCR beta chain was carried out in a study of cytomegalovirus exposure and HLA in healthy donors. Study overall: Among around 170 million T cells, an earlier analysis found 117 million unique TCR beta sequences. The Caucasian-associated ancestry cluster held around 76% of 300 to 500 genotyped donors.

Remarks on this clone: As yet, its antigen is unknown.

PCR was performed using 60 Vbeta and 13 Jbeta primers. TCRdb keeps only in-frame clones here, not all; method: immunoSEQ multiplex PCR. The table includes some 120,000 clones, approximately 8% detected once. V lost 0 bases and J 4 bases, leaving 13 bases between the germline ends. CDR1 is SGHRS, CDR2 YFSETQ, per germline. CDR3 length: 15 residues. General observations from the study: Three chains tied to CMV proved CMV antigen-specific in vitro. The Asian-associated ancestry cluster reportedly had fewer N-insertions than the roughly 670-donor mean in a later analysis.

What was sequenced was PBMCs. This receptor was identified in a woman in her 40s in good health and CMV-seropositive. V is TRBV5-1 and J is TRBJ1-1; tentatively, D is TRBD1 (5 bases). Here the CDR3 reads CASSLVVGRGTEAFF. The CDR3 bases are TGCGCCAGCAGCTTGGTGGTGGGGCGCGGCACTGAAGCTTTCTTT. The full variable domain, with the rest looked up from reference TRBV5-1 and TRBJ1-1, is KAGVTQTPRYLIKTRGQQVTLSCSPISGHRSVSWYQQTPGQGLQFLFEYFSETQRNKGNFPGRFSGRQFSNSRSEMNVSTLELGDSALYLCASSLVVGRGTEAFFGQGTRLTVV.